This T cell receptor beta chain appears in the sequencing data of a study of control samples from healthy donors and cancer patients. Germline values: CDR1 LNHDA, CDR2 SQIVND (reference sequence). The CDR3 has 15 residues. Trimming at V came to 5 bases and at J to 6 bases, leaving 8 bases not matched to a gene. TCRdb's table, derived via immunoSEQ multiplex PCR, lists solely in-frame clones and lacks some. The table has more than 85,000 clones, roughly four fifths seen once; the top ten hold roughly 13%. This clonotype was sampled from a woman in her 50s in good health. The chain recombines TRBV19 with TRBJ1-5, with 9 positions matching TRBD1. Sequenced material: blood. The CDR3 DNA sequence: TGTGCCAGTAGTGTACCGGGACAGGGCGGTCAGCCCCAGCATTTT. Encoded protein: CASSVPGQGGQPQHF.